A selection of T cell receptor beta chains follows, all from one sample in a study of T-cell memory formation after mild COVID-19. A single record per CDR3 protein comes from TCRdb applying MiXCR to the 5' RACE reads. The top ten hold approximately 5% of the sample, which has about 130,000 distinct CDR3 sequences, about a sixth seen once. Sequenced input: PBMCs or a T cell subset sorted from them (not recorded which). These receptors were obtained from a man in his late teens or twenties who had mild COVID-19 (a few samples of this study predate the infection). Cell type and time point are not known. CDR3s include the opening cysteine and the closing phenylalanine or tryptophan. D genes are given only for firm matches. For some rows the clone size is stated as once, few or many, or as a class when expanded; others skip it.

j_call	d_call	v_call	clone_size	cdr3_nt	cdr3_aa
TRBJ2-5	TRBD2	TRBV5-1	few	TGCGCCAGCAAACCGGGACTAGCGAAAGAGACCCAGTACTTC	CASKPGLAKETQYF
TRBJ1-6	NA	TRBV6-1	few	TGTGCCAGCAGTGAAGCGCACGGGAGATCTAATTCACCCCTCCACTTT	CASSEAHGRSNSPLHF
TRBJ1-1	TRBD1	TRBV10-3	NA	TGTGCCATCAGCACAGGGGGGGAGGCTGAAGCTTTCTTT	CAISTGGEAEAFF
TRBJ2-1	NA	TRBV5-1	NA	TGCGCCAGCAGCACGACAAGGCGGGATGAGCAGTTCTTC	CASSTTRRDEQFF
TRBJ2-7	NA	TRBV4-2	NA	TGTGCCAGCAGCCAGGGTACGGGGCTTAGAACCGAGCAGTACTTC	CASSQGTGLRTEQYF
TRBJ2-7	NA	TRBV7-9	many	TGTGCCAGCAGCCCCCGACAGGAATCCCACGAGCAGTACTTC	CASSPRQESHEQYF
TRBJ1-5	NA	TRBV29-1	few	TGCAGCGTCCTTGACAGGAGCAATCAGCCCCAGCATTTT	CSVLDRSNQPQHF
TRBJ1-1	NA	TRBV5-1	few	TGCGCCAGCAGCTTGGCTCAGGGTATCGAGAACACTGAAGCTTTCTTT	CASSLAQGIENTEAFF
TRBJ2-3	NA	TRBV20-1	few	TGCAGTGCTAGGCAAGGTGCCTCTAGCACAGATACGCAGTATTTT	CSARQGASSTDTQYF
TRBJ2-5	NA	TRBV4-1	few	TGCGCCAGCAGCCAAATGGACAGAGAGACCCAGTACTTC	CASSQMDRETQYF
TRBJ2-5	NA	TRBV12-3/TRBV12-4	NA	TGTGCCAGCAGTCCGACCCTCACAGGACTGCAAGAGACCCAGTACTTC	CASSPTLTGLQETQYF
TRBJ1-3	NA	TRBV12-3/TRBV12-4	NA	TGTGCCGGTCGTGGAGGGAATCTTGGAAACACCATATATTTT	CAGRGGNLGNTIYF
TRBJ2-1	TRBD2	TRBV5-1	NA	TGCGCCAGCAGCCGGGGACTAGCGGGGGAAAATGAGCAGTTCTTC	CASSRGLAGENEQFF
TRBJ2-3	NA	TRBV4-3	few	TGCGCCAGCAGCCAAACCGGACATTTAACAGATACGCAGTATTTT	CASSQTGHLTDTQYF
TRBJ1-6	TRBD1	TRBV25-1	NA	TGTGCCAGCAGTGAATCCCCGGGACAGGGTGGATCCTATAATTCACCCCTCCACTTT	CASSESPGQGGSYNSPLHF
TRBJ2-2	NA	TRBV2	NA	TGTGCCAGCAGTTCGGGGGCGGGACAGATCACCGGGGAGCTGTTTTTT	CASSSGAGQITGELFF
TRBJ1-4	NA	TRBV7-9	few	TGTGCCAGCAGCTTAGCGTCGATTAGACAGCTGACGAAGGAAAAACTGTTTTTT	CASSLASIRQLTKEKLFF
TRBJ2-3	TRBD2	TRBV12-3/TRBV12-4	NA	TGTGGCAGCAGTTCCCTCGGAGCGGGGGGCACAGATACGCAGTATTTT	CGSSSLGAGGTDTQYF
TRBJ2-5	TRBD1	TRBV5-1	few	TGCGCCAGCAGCTCGACGACAGGGTGGCAAGAGACCCAGTACTTC	CASSSTTGWQETQYF
TRBJ1-1	NA	TRBV10-3	few	TGTGCCATCAGGGAAGAGCAAAGCACTGAAGCTTTCTTT	CAIREEQSTEAFF
TRBJ1-2	NA	TRBV20-1	NA	TGCAGTGCTAGCTTACAGGGATCCGCCTATGGCTACACCTTC	CSASLQGSAYGYTF
TRBJ2-5	TRBD2	TRBV20-1	NA	TGCAGTGCTAGAGACAAAGCTAGCGGACAAGAGACCCAGTACTTC	CSARDKASGQETQYF
TRBJ2-3	TRBD2	TRBV3-1	NA	TGTGCCAGCAGCCAAGATAGGGCTAGCGGGGGGCTTAGCACAGATACGCAGTATTTT	CASSQDRASGGLSTDTQYF
TRBJ1-5	TRBD1	TRBV3-1	few	TGTGCCAGCAGCCAAGGACAGGGAGTGCAGCCCCAGCATTTT	CASSQGQGVQPQHF
TRBJ1-6	NA	TRBV4-1	NA	TGCGCCAGCAGCCAAGAGTATGCAGGGGTGGGTTCACCCCTCCACTTT	CASSQEYAGVGSPLHF
TRBJ1-1	TRBD1	TRBV18	NA	TGTGCCAGCTCACGGGAACTGGGACAGCAGAACACTGAAGCTTTCTTT	CASSRELGQQNTEAFF
TRBJ2-3	NA	TRBV4-3	many	TGCGCCAGCAGCCAAAGCCTAGGGGCAGATACGCAGTATTTT	CASSQSLGADTQYF
TRBJ2-3	NA	TRBV23-1	NA	TGCGCCAGCAGTCAATCGAGGCAGGGGAACACAGATACGCAGTATTTT	CASSQSRQGNTDTQYF
TRBJ2-3	NA	TRBV29-1	many	TGCAGCGTTGATCCCAACTCAGATACGCAGTATTTT	CSVDPNSDTQYF
TRBJ2-6	NA	TRBV5-1	NA	TGCGCCAGCAGCCACCGAGGTAGCTCTGGGGCCAACGTCCTGACTTTC	CASSHRGSSGANVLTF
TRBJ2-3	NA	TRBV7-8	NA	TGTGCCAGCAGCCTACGGGGGGCGGCTCCAGATACGCAGTATTTT	CASSLRGAAPDTQYF
TRBJ2-5	TRBD1	TRBV29-1	NA	TGCAGCGCTTGCAGGGGGCAGCGAGAGACCCAGTACTTC	CSACRGQRETQYF
TRBJ2-2	NA	TRBV5-1	NA	TGCGCCAGCAGCTTGATTTTAACCGGGGAGCTGTTTTTT	CASSLILTGELFF
TRBJ2-1	TRBD1	TRBV11-2	few	TGTGCCAGCAGCCGTAACCGGGACAGCTTATACAATGAGCAGTTCTTC	CASSRNRDSLYNEQFF
TRBJ2-2	TRBD1	TRBV7-6	many	TGTGCCAGCAGCAGCCGGGACAGGGTCAATACCGGGGAGCTGTTTTTT	CASSSRDRVNTGELFF
TRBJ2-1	TRBD2	TRBV12-5	few	TGTGCTAGTGGTCAGGGACTAGCGGGAGTATACAATGAGCAGTTCTTC	CASGQGLAGVYNEQFF
TRBJ2-3	NA	TRBV7-8	medium-sized	TGTGCCAGCAGCCTTCGTGCCGGGTCAGATACGCAGTATTTT	CASSLRAGSDTQYF
TRBJ2-7	NA	TRBV7-2	few	TGTGCCAGCAGCTTGGCCCCCTACGAGCAGTACTTC	CASSLAPYEQYF
TRBJ2-3	NA	TRBV15	many	TGTGCCACAAGAGCAGGCACAAACCCGGGCACAGATACGCAGTATTTT	CATRAGTNPGTDTQYF
TRBJ2-5	NA	TRBV20-1	NA	TGCAGTGCGTATCCAAGGGGTCAAGAGACCCAGTACTTC	CSAYPRGQETQYF
TRBJ2-1	TRBD1	TRBV4-1	few	TGCGCCAGCAGCCAAGATAGGGTTGGGACAGGGGGTGAGCAGTTCTTC	CASSQDRVGTGGEQFF
TRBJ2-3	TRBD1	TRBV9	NA	TGTGCCAGCAGCGTAGCCCCTGGGGACAGGGACACAGATACGCAGTATTTT	CASSVAPGDRDTDTQYF
TRBJ2-5	NA	TRBV5-1	few	TGCGCCAGCAGCTATACGGTTTCGGTGGAGACCCAGTACTTC	CASSYTVSVETQYF
TRBJ2-5	NA	TRBV29-1	NA	TGCAGCGTTGGACAGGACCTGGGGGAGACCCAGTACTTC	CSVGQDLGETQYF
TRBJ1-1	NA	TRBV7-2	few	TGTGCCAGCAGCTTAGAACGCCTTGAGTCTGAAGCTTTCTTT	CASSLERLESEAFF
TRBJ1-4	TRBD1	TRBV20-1	NA	TGCAGTGCAGAGGCACAGGGGTATGAAAAACTGTTTTTT	CSAEAQGYEKLFF
TRBJ2-5	NA	TRBV23-1	few	TGCGCCAGCAGTCAAATTTGGAGGGGGCTTACCACCTGTCTAGAGACCCAGTACTTC	CASSQIWRGLTTCLETQYF
TRBJ2-2	NA	TRBV6-5	many	TGTGCCAGCAGTTACTCGAGGGTGGGCACCGGGGAGCTGTTTTTT	CASSYSRVGTGELFF